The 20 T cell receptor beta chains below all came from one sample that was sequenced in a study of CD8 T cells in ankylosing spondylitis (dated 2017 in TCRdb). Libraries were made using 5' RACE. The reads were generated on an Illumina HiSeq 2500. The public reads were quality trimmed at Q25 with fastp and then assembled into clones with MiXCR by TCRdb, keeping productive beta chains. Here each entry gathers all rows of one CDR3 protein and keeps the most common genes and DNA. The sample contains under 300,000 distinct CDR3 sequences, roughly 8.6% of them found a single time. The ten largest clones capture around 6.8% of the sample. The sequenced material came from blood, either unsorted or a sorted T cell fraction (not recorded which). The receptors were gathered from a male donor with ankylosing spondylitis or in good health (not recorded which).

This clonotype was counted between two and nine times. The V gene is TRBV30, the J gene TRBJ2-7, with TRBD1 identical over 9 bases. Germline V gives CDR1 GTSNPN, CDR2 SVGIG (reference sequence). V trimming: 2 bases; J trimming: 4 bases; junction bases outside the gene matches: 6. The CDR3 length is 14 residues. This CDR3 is CAWSRQGDTYEQYF. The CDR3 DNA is TGTGCCTGGAGTAGACAGGGGGATACGTACGAGCAGTACTTC.

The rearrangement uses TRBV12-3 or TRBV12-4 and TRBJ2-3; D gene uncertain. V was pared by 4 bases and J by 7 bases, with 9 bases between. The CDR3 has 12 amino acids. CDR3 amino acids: CASSSGPYTQYF. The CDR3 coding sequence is TGTGCCAGCAGTTCGGGTCCATATACGCAGTATTTT.

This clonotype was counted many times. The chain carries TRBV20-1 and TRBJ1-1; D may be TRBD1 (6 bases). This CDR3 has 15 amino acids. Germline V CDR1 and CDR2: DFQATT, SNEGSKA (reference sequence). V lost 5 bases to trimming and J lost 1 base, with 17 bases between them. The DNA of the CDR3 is TGCAGTGCTTCCAGGGGTCTCCCGGGGAACACTGAAGCTTTCTTT. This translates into CSASRGLPGNTEAFF.

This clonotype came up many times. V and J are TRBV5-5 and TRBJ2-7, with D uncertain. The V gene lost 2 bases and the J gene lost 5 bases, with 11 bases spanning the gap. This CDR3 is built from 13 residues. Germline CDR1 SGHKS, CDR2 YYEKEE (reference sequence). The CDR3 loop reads CASSFVSKDEQYF. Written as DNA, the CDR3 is TGTGCCAGCAGCTTTGTCAGTAAGGACGAGCAGTACTTC.

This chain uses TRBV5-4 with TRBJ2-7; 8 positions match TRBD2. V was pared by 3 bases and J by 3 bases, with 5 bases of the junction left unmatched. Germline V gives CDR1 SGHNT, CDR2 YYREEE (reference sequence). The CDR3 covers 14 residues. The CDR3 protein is CASSWGLVGYEQYF. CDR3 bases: TGTGCCAGCAGCTGGGGACTAGTTGGCTACGAGCAGTACTTC.

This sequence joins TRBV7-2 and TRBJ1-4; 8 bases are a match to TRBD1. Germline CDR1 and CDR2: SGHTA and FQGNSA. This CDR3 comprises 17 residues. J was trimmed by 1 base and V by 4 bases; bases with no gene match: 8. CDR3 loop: CASSSRGQGGTNEKLFF. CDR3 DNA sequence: TGTGCCAGCAGCTCCCGAGGACAGGGTGGAACTAATGAAAAACTGTTTTTT.

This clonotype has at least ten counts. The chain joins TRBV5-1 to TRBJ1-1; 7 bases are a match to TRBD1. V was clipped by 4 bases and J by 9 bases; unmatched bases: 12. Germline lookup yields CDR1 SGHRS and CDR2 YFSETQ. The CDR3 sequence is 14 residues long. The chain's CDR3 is CASSPSGTEIQAFF. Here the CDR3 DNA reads TGCGCCAGCAGCCCCTCCGGGACAGAGATCCAAGCTTTCTTT.

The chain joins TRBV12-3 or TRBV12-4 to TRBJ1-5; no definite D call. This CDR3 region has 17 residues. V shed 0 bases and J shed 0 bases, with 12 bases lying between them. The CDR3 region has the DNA TGTGCCAGCAGTTTAGCGGGAACGGCTTATAGCAATCAGCCCCAGCATTTT. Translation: CASSLAGTAYSNQPQHF.

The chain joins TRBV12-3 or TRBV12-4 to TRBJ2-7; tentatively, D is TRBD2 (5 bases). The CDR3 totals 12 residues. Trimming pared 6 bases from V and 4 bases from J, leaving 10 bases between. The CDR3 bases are TGTGCCAGCAGCGGGGTTCCTTACGAGCAGTACTTC. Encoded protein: CASSGVPYEQYF.

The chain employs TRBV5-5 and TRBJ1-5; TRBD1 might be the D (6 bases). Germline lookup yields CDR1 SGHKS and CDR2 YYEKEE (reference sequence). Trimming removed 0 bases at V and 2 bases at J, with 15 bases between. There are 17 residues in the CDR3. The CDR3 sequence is CASSLDPSGVGNQPQHF. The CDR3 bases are TGTGCCAGCAGCTTGGACCCATCAGGGGTGGGCAATCAGCCCCAGCATTTT.

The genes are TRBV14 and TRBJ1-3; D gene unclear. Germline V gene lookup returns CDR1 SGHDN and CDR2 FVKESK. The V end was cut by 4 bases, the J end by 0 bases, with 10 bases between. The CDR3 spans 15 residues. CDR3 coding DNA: TGTGCCAGCAGCCCCCTGGGGAGCTCTGGAAACACCATATATTTT. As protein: CASSPLGSSGNTIYF.

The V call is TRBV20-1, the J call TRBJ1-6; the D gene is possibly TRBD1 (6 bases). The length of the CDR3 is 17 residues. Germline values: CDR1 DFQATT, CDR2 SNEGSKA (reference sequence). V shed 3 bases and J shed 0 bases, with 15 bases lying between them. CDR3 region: CSASATGMSSYNSPLHF. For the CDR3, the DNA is TGCAGTGCTAGTGCAACAGGGATGAGCTCCTATAATTCACCCCTCCACTTT.

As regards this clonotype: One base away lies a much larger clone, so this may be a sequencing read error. CDR3 sequence: CASSQEQFGQVHYNEQSF. The CDR3 DNA is TGCGCCAGCAGCCAAGAACAATTCGGACAGGTTCACTACAATGAGCAGTCCTTC. This chain uses TRBV4-1 with TRBJ2-1; TRBD1 agrees at 7 bases. The CDR3 totals 18 residues. Germline V CDR1 and CDR2: MGHRA, YSYEKL.

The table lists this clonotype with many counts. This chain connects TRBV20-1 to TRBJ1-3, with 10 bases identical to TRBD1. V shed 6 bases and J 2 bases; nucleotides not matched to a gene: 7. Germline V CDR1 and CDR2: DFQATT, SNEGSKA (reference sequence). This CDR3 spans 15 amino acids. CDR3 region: CSAGPGTGAGNTIYF. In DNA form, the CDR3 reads TGCAGTGCGGGACCCGGGACAGGGGCTGGAAACACCATATATTTT.

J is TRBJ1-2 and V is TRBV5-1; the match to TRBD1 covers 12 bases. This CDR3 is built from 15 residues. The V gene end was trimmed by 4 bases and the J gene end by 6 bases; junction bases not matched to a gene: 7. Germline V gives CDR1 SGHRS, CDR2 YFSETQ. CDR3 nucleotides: TGCGCCAGCAGCCTAACCGGGACAGGGGGCGATGGCTACACCTTC. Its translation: CASSLTGTGGDGYTF.

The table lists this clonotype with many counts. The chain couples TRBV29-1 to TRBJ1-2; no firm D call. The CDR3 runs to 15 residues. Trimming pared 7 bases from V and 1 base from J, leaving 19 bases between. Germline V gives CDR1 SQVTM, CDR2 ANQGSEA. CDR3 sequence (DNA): TGCAGCGCGGACGGACTGCCGGAACATAACTATGGCTACACCTTC. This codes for CSADGLPEHNYGYTF.

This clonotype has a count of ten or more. The CDR3 DNA reads TGCGCCAGCAGTGTGGCGGGAGGTTTAGAGACCCAGTACTTC. It is translated as CASSVAGGLETQYF. The rearrangement uses TRBV5-1 and TRBJ2-5; TRBD2 agrees at 8 bases. This CDR3 comprises 14 residues. V dropped 5 bases and J dropped 4; count of bases not matched to a gene: 7. Germline assignment: CDR1 SGHRS and CDR2 YFSETQ.

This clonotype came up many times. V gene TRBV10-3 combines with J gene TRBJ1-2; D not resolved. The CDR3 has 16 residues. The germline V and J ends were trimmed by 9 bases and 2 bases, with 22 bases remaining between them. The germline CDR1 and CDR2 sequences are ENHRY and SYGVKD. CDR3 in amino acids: CAMAERGASLNYGYTF. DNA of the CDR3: TGTGCCATGGCGGAGCGGGGAGCCTCCCTGAACTATGGCTACACCTTC.

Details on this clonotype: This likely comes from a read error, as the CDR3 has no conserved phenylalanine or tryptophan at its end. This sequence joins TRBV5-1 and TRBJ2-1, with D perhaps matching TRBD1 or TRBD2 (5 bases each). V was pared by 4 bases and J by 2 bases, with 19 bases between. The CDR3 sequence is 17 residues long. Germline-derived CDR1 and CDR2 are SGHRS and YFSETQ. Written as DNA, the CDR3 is TGCGCCAGCAGCGGGACCAAATACGGGTTAACCTACAATGAGCAGTTCTCC. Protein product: CASSGTKYGLTYNEQFS.

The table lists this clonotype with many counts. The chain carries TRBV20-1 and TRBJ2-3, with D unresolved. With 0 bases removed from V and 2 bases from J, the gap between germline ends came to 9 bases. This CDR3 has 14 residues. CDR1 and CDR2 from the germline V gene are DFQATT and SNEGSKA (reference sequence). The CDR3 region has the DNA TGCAGTGCTAGAGACGTCGGGTTCACAGATACGCAGTATTTT. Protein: CSARDVGFTDTQYF.